This T cell receptor (beta chain) was sequenced during a study of blood T cell repertoires in COVID-19. Overall study: The analysed material was cDNA or gDNA that came from T cells, B-cell-depleted T cells, or PBMCs.

Germline V gene data show CDR1 as MNHEY and CDR2 as SVGEGT. J lost 4 bases, V lost 4 bases, and 10 bases had no gene match. This CDR3 is 15 amino acids long. Data came from immunoSEQ multiplex PCR; TCRdb stores just in-frame clones and leaves some out. The table lists fewer than 400,000 clones, around four fifths of them singletons. The TCR comes from a man younger than 40 with active or convalescent COVID-19. V usage is TRBV6-2 or TRBV6-3 and J usage is TRBJ2-7; TRBD2 aligns across 7 bases. Sequenced sample: peripheral blood. The DNA of the CDR3 is TGTGCCAGCAGTTCCGGCTGGGGGGGAGGATACGAGCAGTACTTC. It specifies CASSSGWGGGYEQYF.